This T cell receptor (beta chain) was captured in a study of blood T cell repertoires in COVID-19. Study as a whole: T cells, B-cell-depleted T cells, or PBMCs provided the cDNA or gDNA that served as material.

As processed by the authors: Quantification of nucleated cells was approximated via reference gene primer amplification. Assay: immunoSEQ multiplex PCR; the TCRdb copy retains only in-frame clones and omits some. The DNA was the basis for D and trimming; V, J and clone size are from that table. The table records over 85,000 clones, around four fifths of them present only once. V was cut by 6 bases and J by 6 bases, with 12 bases left in between. CDR1 and CDR2 (germline): LNHDA, SQIVND (reference sequence). The CDR3 consists of 12 residues. The source is a man aged 45-65 years with acute or convalescent COVID-19. The chain employs TRBV19 and TRBJ2-7; tentative D call: TRBD1 (6 bases). Sequencing used peripheral blood. DNA of the CDR3: TGTGCCAGTAGCAAACAGGGCGGCGAGCAGTACTTC. Translated, it gives CASSKQGGEQYF. The whole variable domain, remainder taken from reference TRBV19 and TRBJ2-7, is DGGITQSPKYLFRKEGQNVTLSCEQNLNHDAMYWYRQDPGQGLRLIYYSQIVNDFQKGDIAEGYSVSREKKESFPLTVTSAQKNPTAFYLCASSKQGGEQYFGPGTRLTVT.